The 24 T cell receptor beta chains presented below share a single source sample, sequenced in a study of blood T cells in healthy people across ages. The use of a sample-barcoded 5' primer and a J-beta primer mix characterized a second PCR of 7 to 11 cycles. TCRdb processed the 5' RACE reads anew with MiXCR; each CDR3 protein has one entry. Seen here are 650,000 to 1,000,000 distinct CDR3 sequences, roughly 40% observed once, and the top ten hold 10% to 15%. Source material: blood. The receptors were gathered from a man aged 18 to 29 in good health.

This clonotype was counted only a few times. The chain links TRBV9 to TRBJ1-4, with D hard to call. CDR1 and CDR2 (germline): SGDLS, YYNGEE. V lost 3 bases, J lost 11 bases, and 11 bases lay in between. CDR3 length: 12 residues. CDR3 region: CASSAQTGKLFF. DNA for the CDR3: TGTGCCAGCAGCGCCCAGACCGGGAAACTGTTTTTT.

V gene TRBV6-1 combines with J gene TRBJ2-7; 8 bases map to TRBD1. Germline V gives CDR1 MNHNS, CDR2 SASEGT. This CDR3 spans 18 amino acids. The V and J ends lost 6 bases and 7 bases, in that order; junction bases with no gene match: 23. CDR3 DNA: TGTGCCAGCAGCCCTCAGGGGTTTGAGGACAGGGTCTACACTGAGCAGTACTTC. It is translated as CASSPQGFEDRVYTEQYF.

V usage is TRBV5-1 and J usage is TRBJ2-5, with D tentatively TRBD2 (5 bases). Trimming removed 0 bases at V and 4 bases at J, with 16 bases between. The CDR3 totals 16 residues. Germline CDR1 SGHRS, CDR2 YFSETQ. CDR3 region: CASSLEVEGVGETQYF. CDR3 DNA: TGCGCCAGCAGCTTGGAAGTCGAGGGAGTAGGAGAGACCCAGTACTTC.

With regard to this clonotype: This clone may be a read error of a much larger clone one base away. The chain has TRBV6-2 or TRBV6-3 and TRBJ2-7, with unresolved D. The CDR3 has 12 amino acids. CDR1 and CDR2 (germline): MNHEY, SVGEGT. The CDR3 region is CASSVSHYGQYF. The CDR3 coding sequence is TGTGCCAGCAGTGTCAGCCACTACGGGCAGTACTTC.

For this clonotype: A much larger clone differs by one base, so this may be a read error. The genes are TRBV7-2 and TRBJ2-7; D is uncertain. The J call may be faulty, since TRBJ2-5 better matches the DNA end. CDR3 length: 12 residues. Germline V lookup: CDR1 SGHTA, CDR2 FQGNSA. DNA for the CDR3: TGTGCCAACAGCTTAGCCGAAGGGACCCAGTACTTC. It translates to CANSLAEGTQYF.

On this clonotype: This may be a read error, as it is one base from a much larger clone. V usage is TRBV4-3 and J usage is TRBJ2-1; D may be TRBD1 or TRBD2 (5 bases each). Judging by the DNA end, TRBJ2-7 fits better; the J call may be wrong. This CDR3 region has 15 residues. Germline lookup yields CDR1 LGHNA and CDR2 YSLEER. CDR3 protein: CASSQGRAAYNEQYF. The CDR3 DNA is TGCGCCAGCAGCCAGGGGCGGGCCGCCTACAATGAGCAGTACTTC.

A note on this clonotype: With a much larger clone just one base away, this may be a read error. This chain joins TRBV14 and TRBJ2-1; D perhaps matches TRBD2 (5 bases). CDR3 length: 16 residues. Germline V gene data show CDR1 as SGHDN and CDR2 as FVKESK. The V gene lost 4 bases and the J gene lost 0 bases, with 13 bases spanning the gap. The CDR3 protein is CASSPKDGVSYNEQFF. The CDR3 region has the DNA TGTGCCAGCAGCCCCAAAGACGGGGTCTCCTACAATGAGCAGTTCTTC.

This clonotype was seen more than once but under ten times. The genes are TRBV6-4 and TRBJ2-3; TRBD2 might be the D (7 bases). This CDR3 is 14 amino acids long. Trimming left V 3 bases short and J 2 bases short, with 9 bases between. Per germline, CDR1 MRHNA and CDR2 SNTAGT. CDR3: CASSEGGATDTQYF. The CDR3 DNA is TGTGCCAGCAGTGAGGGGGGGGCCACAGATACGCAGTATTTT.

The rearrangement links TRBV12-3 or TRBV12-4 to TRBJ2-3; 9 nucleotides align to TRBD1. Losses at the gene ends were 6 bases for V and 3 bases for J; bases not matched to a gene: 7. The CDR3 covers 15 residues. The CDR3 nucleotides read TGTGCCAGCAGCCAGGGGACAGGGAGGACAGATACGCAGTATTTT. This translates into CASSQGTGRTDTQYF.

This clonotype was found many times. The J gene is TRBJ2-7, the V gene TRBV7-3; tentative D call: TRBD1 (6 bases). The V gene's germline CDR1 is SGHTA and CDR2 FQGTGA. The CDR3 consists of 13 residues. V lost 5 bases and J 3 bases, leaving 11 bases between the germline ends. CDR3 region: CASSVDRYYEQYF. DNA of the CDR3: TGTGCCAGCAGCGTTGACAGGTACTACGAGCAGTACTTC.

CDR3 in amino acids: CSARDPGGFHEQYF. The CDR3 DNA follows: TGCAGTGCTAGAGACCCAGGTGGGTTCCACGAGCAGTACTTC. The gene calls are TRBV20-1 and TRBJ2-5; unclear D gene. The DNA end is more similar to TRBJ2-7, so the J call may be wrong. The V gene's germline CDR1 is DFQATT and CDR2 SNEGSKA (reference sequence). The CDR3 is made up of 14 amino acids.

The CDR3 is CATRDQETQYF. As DNA, the CDR3 is TGTGCCACCAGAGACCAAGAGACCCAGTACTTC. The rearrangement links TRBV10-3 to TRBJ2-5; D unclear. Germline CDR1 is ENHRY and CDR2 is SYGVKD. V lost 10 bases, J lost 0 bases, and 6 bases lay in between. The CDR3 loop spans 11 amino acids.

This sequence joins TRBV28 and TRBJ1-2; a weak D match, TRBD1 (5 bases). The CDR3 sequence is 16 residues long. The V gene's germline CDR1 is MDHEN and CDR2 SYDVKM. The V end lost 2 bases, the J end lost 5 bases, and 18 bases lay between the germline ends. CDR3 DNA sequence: TGTGCCAGCAGTTTACTCAGGGCGGGGGTGGCGTATGGCTACACCTTC. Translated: CASSLLRAGVAYGYTF.

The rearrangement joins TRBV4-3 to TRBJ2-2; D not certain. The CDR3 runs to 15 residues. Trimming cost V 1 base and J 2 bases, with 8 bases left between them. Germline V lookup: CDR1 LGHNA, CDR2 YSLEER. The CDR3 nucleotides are TGCGCCAGCAGCCAAGCAGACCGTAACACCGGGGAGCTGTTTTTT. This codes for CASSQADRNTGELFF.

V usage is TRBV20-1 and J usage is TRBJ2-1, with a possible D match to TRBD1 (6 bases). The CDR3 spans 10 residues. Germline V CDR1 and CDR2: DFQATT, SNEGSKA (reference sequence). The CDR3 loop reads CRAHGTGLFF. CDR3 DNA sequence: TGCAGGGCCCACGGAACAGGGCTGTTCTTC.

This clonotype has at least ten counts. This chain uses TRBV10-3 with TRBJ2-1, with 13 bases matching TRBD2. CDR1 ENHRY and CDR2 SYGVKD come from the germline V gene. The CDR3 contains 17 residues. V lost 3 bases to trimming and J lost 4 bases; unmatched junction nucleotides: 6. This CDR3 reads CAISDRTSGGLYNEQFF. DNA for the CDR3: TGTGCCATCAGTGACCGGACTAGCGGGGGACTATACAATGAGCAGTTCTTC.

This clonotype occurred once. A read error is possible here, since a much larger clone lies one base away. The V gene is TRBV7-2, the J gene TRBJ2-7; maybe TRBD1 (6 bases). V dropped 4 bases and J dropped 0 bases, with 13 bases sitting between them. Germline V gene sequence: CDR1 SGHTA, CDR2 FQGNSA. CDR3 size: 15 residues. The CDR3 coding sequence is TGTGCCAGCAGCTGCGCCGGGACACCCTCCTACGAGCAGTACTTC. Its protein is CASSCAGTPSYEQYF.

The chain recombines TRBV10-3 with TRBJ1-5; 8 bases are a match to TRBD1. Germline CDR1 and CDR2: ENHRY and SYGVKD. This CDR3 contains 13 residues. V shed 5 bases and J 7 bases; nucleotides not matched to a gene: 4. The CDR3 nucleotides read TGTGCCATCAGTTCAGGGACAGGACAGCCCCAGCATTTT. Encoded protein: CAISSGTGQPQHF.

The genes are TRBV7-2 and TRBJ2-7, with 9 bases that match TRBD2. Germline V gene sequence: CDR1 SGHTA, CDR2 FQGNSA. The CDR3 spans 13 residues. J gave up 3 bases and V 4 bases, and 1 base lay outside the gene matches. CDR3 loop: CASSWTSVYEQYF. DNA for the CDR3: TGTGCCAGCAGCTGGACTAGCGTCTACGAGCAGTACTTC.

The CDR3, as DNA: TGTGCCAGCAGCTTAGTTATACAGGGACCTGGCGCAGATACGCAGTATTTT. Its translation is CASSLVIQGPGADTQYF. The genes are TRBV7-6 and TRBJ2-3; a possible D gene is TRBD1 (6 bases). Trimming cost V 1 base and J 4 bases, with 18 bases left between them. Germline V gene lookup returns CDR1 SGHVS and CDR2 FNYEAQ. The CDR3 covers 17 residues.

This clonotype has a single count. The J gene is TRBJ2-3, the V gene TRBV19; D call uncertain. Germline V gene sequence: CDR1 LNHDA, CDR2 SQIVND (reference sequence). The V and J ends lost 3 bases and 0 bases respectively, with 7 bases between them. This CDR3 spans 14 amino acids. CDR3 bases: TGTGCCAGTAGTATCCGGAGAAGCACAGATACGCAGTATTTT. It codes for CASSIRRSTDTQYF. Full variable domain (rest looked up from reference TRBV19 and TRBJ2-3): DGGITQSPKYLFRKEGQNVTLSCEQNLNHDAMYWYRQDPGQGLRLIYYSQIVNDFQKGDIAEGYSVSREKKESFPLTVTSAQKNPTAFYLCASSIRRSTDTQYFGPGTRLTVL.

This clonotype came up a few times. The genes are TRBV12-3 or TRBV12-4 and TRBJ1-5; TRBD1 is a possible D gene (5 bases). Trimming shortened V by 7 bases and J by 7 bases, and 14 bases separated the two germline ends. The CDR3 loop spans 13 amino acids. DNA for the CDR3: TGTGCCAGCACCCTGGGGCCCTCCCAGCCCCAGCATTTT. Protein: CASTLGPSQPQHF.

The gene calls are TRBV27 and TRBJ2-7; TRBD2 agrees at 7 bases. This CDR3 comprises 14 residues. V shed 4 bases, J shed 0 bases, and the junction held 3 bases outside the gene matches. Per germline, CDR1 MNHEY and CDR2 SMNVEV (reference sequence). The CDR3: CASSSAGTSYEQYF. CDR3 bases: TGTGCCAGCAGTTCAGCGGGAACCTCCTACGAGCAGTACTTC.

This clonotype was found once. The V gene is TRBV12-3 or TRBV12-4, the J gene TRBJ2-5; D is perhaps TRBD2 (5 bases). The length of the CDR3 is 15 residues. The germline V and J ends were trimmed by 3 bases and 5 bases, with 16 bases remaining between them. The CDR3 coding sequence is TGTGCCAGCAGTTTTCCCCCTGGACTGGGGGAGACCCAGTACTTC. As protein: CASSFPPGLGETQYF.